A single sample gave rise to the 16 T cell receptor beta chains below, sequenced in a study of cytomegalovirus exposure and HLA in healthy donors. With 60 Vbeta and 13 Jbeta primers, the PCR was carried out. The protocol was immunoSEQ multiplex PCR, while the TCRdb copy is restricted to in-frame clones and leaves out a portion. The sample has roughly 54,000 clones. The sequenced sample consisted of PBMCs. All receptors derive from a woman aged 25 to 45 in good health and CMV-seropositive.

The rearrangement joins TRBV6-5 to TRBJ2-5; 12 positions agree with TRBD2. There are 15 residues in the CDR3. CDR1 MNHEY and CDR2 SVGAGI come from the germline V gene. V trimming: 4 bases; J trimming: 5 bases; junction bases outside the gene matches: 5. The DNA for the CDR3 is TGTGCCAGCAGTTCCTCCGGGACTAGCGGGGAGACCCAGTACTTC. Protein: CASSSSGTSGETQYF.

The chain employs TRBV6-5 and TRBJ2-1; 10 bases are a match to TRBD2. The V segment lost 5 bases and the J segment 6 bases; nucleotides outside the gene matches: 7. The CDR3 length is 15 residues. Looked up from germline, CDR1 is MNHEY and CDR2 is SVGAGI. The CDR3 bases are TGTGCCAGCAGTCTAAGCGGGGGGGTGCTCAATGAGCAGTTCTTC. Its protein is CASSLSGGVLNEQFF.

This chain connects TRBV18 to TRBJ1-1; D remains unclear. Trimming cost V 3 bases and J 3 bases, with 14 bases left between them. This CDR3 comprises 15 residues. Germline CDR1 and CDR2: KGHSH and LQKENI. CDR3 sequence reads: CASSPLFRDHTEAFF. The DNA for the CDR3 is TGTGCCAGCTCACCCCTCTTCCGGGATCACACTGAAGCTTTCTTT.

This chain links TRBV25-1 with TRBJ2-1; TRBD2 aligns across 10 bases. This CDR3 spans 18 amino acids. Germline V gene sequence: CDR1 MGHDK, CDR2 SYGVNS. J gave up 8 bases and V 5 bases, and 18 bases lay outside the gene matches. The DNA of the CDR3 is TGTGCCAGCAGTCCCCGGGGTAGCGGGAGGCGTTACGGCGATGAGCAGTTCTTC. Translation gives CASSPRGSGRRYGDEQFF.

The chain uses TRBV10-3 and TRBJ1-6; unclear D gene. CDR3 length: 15 amino acids. The V and J ends lost 0 bases and 9 bases respectively, with 12 bases between them. CDR1 ENHRY and CDR2 SYGVKD come from the germline V gene. The CDR3 nucleotides are TGTGCCATCAGTGAGTCGGAGGGCTTCGGTTCACCCCTCCACTTT. It yields the protein CAISESEGFGSPLHF.

The chain has TRBV10-3 and TRBJ1-1, with 7 bases matching TRBD1. The CDR3 runs to 14 residues. Per the germline V gene, CDR1 is ENHRY and CDR2 is SYGVKD. V lost 7 bases, J lost 8 bases, and 13 bases stayed unmatched. CDR3 protein: CAIKQGEKSREAFF. The CDR3 DNA is TGTGCCATCAAGCAGGGGGAAAAATCAAGGGAAGCTTTCTTT.

The rearrangement uses TRBV7-6 and TRBJ2-7, with a possible D match to TRBD2 (5 bases). Germline V CDR1 and CDR2: SGHVS, FNYEAQ. V was pared by 2 bases and J by 2 bases, with 10 bases between. The CDR3 has 14 amino acids. CDR3 nucleotides: TGTGCCAGCAGCTTATCCGGGAACGCCTACGAGCAGTACTTC. This encodes CASSLSGNAYEQYF.

V and J are TRBV19 and TRBJ2-7; 8 bases are a match to TRBD1. CDR3 length: 15 amino acids. CDR1 is LNHDA, CDR2 SQIVND, per germline (reference sequence). V gave up 1 base and J gave up 1 base; unmatched junction bases: 3. The CDR3 protein is CASSIAQGASYEQYF. The CDR3 DNA reads as TGTGCCAGTAGTATAGCGCAGGGGGCGTCCTACGAGCAGTACTTC.

The V and J genes are TRBV30 and TRBJ2-2, with D possibly being TRBD2 (5 bases). This CDR3 contains 13 residues. Trimming shortened V by 3 bases and J by 6 bases, and 11 bases separated the two germline ends. Germline assignment: CDR1 GTSNPN and CDR2 SVGIG (reference sequence). The CDR3 sequence is CAWRWTLAGELFF. CDR3 DNA sequence: TGTGCCTGGAGATGGACTCTGGCCGGGGAGCTGTTTTTT.

V gene TRBV6-1 combines with J gene TRBJ2-7; 12 bases are a match to TRBD2. V gave up 2 bases and J gave up 4 bases; unmatched junction bases: 6. There are 16 residues in the CDR3. CDR1 MNHNS and CDR2 SASEGT come from the germline V gene. The CDR3 coding sequence is TGTGCCAGCAGTGAATTAGGACTAGCGGGATGGTACGAGCAGTACTTC. Its translation is CASSELGLAGWYEQYF.

The chain is built from TRBV20-1 and TRBJ1-2, with 7 bases matching TRBD1. V lost 8 bases and J lost 2; bases outside the gene matches: 2. The CDR3 is 11 residues long. Per the germline V gene, CDR1 is DFQATT and CDR2 is SNEGSKA (reference sequence). CDR3 protein: CSSQGNYGYTF. The CDR3 bases are TGCAGTTCACAGGGGAACTATGGCTACACCTTC.

CDR3 DNA sequence: TGTGCCAGCGCAACAGGGCCTGGAAACACCATATATTTT. Translated, it gives CASATGPGNTIYF. The chain is built from TRBV7-6 and TRBJ1-3; D is possibly TRBD1 (6 bases). The CDR3 contains 13 residues. V was pared by 8 bases and J by 2 bases, with 10 bases between. Germline CDR1 and CDR2: SGHVS and FNYEAQ.

The chain uses TRBV5-6 and TRBJ2-7; the match to TRBD2 covers 8 bases. This CDR3 region has 14 residues. Losses at the gene ends were 2 bases for V and 4 bases for J; bases not matched to a gene: 5. Per germline, CDR1 SGHDT and CDR2 YYEEEE. The CDR3 nucleotides read TGTGCCAGCAGCTTAACAGCGGGAGCTTACGAGCAGTACTTC. Translated: CASSLTAGAYEQYF.

The chain has TRBV19 and TRBJ2-7, with 13 bases aligning to TRBD2. The CDR3 consists of 14 residues. The V and J ends lost 6 bases and 3 bases, in that order; junction bases with no gene match: 2. Germline CDR1 reads LNHDA; CDR2 reads SQIVND (reference sequence). CDR3 loop: CASSWTSGSYEQYF. Here the CDR3 DNA reads TGTGCCAGTAGCTGGACTAGCGGGAGCTACGAGCAGTACTTC.

The rearrangement uses TRBV6-1 and TRBJ1-5; weak D call: TRBD1 (5 bases). The CDR3 runs 15 residues. Germline V gives CDR1 MNHNS, CDR2 SASEGT. The V and J ends lost 6 bases and 6 bases respectively, with 18 bases between them. CDR3 in amino acids: CASSGSPTAGQPQHF. In nucleotides, the CDR3 is TGTGCCAGCAGCGGCTCCCCGACAGCGGGTCAGCCCCAGCATTTT.

The chain combines TRBV7-9 with TRBJ2-3; 9 bases match TRBD2. There are 16 residues in the CDR3. The ends lost 5 bases at V and 2 bases at J; junction bases unmatched: 8. Germline CDR1 SEHNR, CDR2 FQNEAQ (reference sequence). The CDR3 reads CASSPTLAGDTDTQYF. The CDR3 DNA reads TGTGCCAGCAGCCCAACCTTAGCGGGGGACACAGATACGCAGTATTTT.